Listed here are 22 T cell receptor beta chains from one sample, sequenced in a study of beta chain features in type 1 diabetes. Study-level results: Patients with Type 1 diabetes showed moderately but significantly shorter TCRB CDR3s in all four CD4+ subsets.

Sequencing targeted expressed TCRB transcripts, as all isolated RNA had been reverse transcribed. Data came from immunoSEQ multiplex PCR; TCRdb stores just in-frame clones and leaves some out. This table holds about 660,000 clones, about an eighth found once. Their specific antigens are unknown. The source material was naive CD4+ T cells from blood. The receptors originated from a man younger than 30 with type 1 diabetes.

J is TRBJ2-5 and V is TRBV5-1; D may correspond to TRBD1 or TRBD2 (6 bases each). Trimming removed 4 bases at V and 5 bases at J, with 15 bases between. The CDR3 runs 14 residues. Per the germline V gene, CDR1 is SGHRS and CDR2 is YFSETQ. CDR3 sequence (DNA): TGCGCCAGCAGCCGCGACGGGGGCCCCGAGACCCAGTACTTC. It is translated as CASSRDGGPETQYF.

This clone came up a few times. This rearrangement joins TRBV28 to TRBJ2-1; 9 bases map to TRBD2. CDR1 is MDHEN and CDR2 is SYDVKM in the germline V gene. The CDR3 is 15 amino acids. The trim removed 6 bases at V and 1 base at J, leaving 4 bases unmatched. The CDR3 is CASSFSGSSYNEQFF. The CDR3 DNA follows: TGTGCCAGCAGCTTTAGCGGGAGTTCCTACAATGAGCAGTTCTTC.

This clone was seen a few times. J is TRBJ1-2 and V is TRBV30, with a weak D call TRBD1 (5 bases). V dropped 3 bases and J dropped 4 bases, with 12 bases sitting between them. Germline values: CDR1 GTSNPN, CDR2 SVGIG (reference sequence). This CDR3 contains 13 residues. DNA of the CDR3: TGTGCCTGGAGCGCGGGACTTTCCTATGGCTACACCTTC. Amino acids: CAWSAGLSYGYTF.

The DNA of the CDR3 is TGTGCCAGCAGCTTCACCGGGACATTAACCGGGGAGCTGTTTTTT. Translating gives CASSFTGTLTGELFF. The chain recombines TRBV11-2 with TRBJ2-2; D may be TRBD1 (6 bases). CDR3 length: 15 residues. Trimming took off 3 bases at V and 5 bases at J, with 13 bases between the two ends. CDR1 SGHAT and CDR2 FQNNGV come from the germline V gene.

This clone was observed a few times. V is TRBV18 and J is TRBJ2-1, with 9 bases aligning to TRBD2. Germline V gene data show CDR1 as KGHSH and CDR2 as LQKENI. This CDR3 has 13 residues. The trim removed 2 bases at V and 10 bases at J, leaving 3 bases unmatched. In DNA form, the CDR3 reads TGTGCCAGCTCACCAAGACTAGCGGAAGAGCAGTTCTTC. Its translation: CASSPRLAEEQFF.

This clone was seen only a few times. The V call is TRBV28, the J call TRBJ2-3; the D gene could be TRBD1 or TRBD2 (5 bases each). The CDR3 consists of 15 residues. The V end lost 6 bases, the J end lost 2 bases, and 15 bases lay between the germline ends. Germline V gene data show CDR1 as MDHEN and CDR2 as SYDVKM. CDR3 in amino acids: CASRGETSATDTQYF. In DNA form, the CDR3 reads TGTGCCAGCAGGGGGGAGACTTCGGCCACAGATACGCAGTATTTT. Combining the CDR3 with reference TRBV28 and TRBJ2-3 gives the whole variable domain DVKVTQSSRYLVKRTGEKVFLECVQDMDHENMFWYRQDPGLGLRLIYFSYDVKMKEKGDIPEGYSVSREKKERFSLILESASTNQTSMYLCASRGETSATDTQYFGPGTRLTVL.

This clone came up a few times. The chain couples TRBV4-1 to TRBJ2-3; 7 bases map to TRBD2. V was clipped by 4 bases and J by 0 bases; unmatched bases: 7. This CDR3 region has 16 residues. CDR1 and CDR2 from the germline V gene are MGHRA and YSYEKL. The CDR3 here is CASSPRTSPSTDTQYF. CDR3 nucleotide sequence: TGCGCCAGCAGCCCGCGGACTAGTCCGAGCACAGATACGCAGTATTTT.

This clone has more than one count but fewer than ten. The chain employs TRBV4-3 and TRBJ1-4; 7 bases line up with TRBD1. CDR3 size: 17 residues. J was trimmed by 5 bases and V by 0 bases; bases with no gene match: 9. Germline V CDR1 and CDR2: LGHNA, YSLEER. CDR3 DNA: TGCGCCAGCAGCCAAGATTTCACGACAGGGCGGAATGAAAAACTGTTTTTT. Amino acid sequence: CASSQDFTTGRNEKLFF.

The chain joins TRBV9 to TRBJ1-1; no clear D. V was cut by 4 bases and J by 3 bases, with 10 bases left in between. Germline V CDR1 and CDR2: SGDLS, YYNGEE. The length of the CDR3 is 13 residues. For the CDR3, the DNA is TGTGCCAGCAGCTCCCGGTGGGACACTGAAGCTTTCTTT. Encoded protein: CASSSRWDTEAFF.

The table lists this clone with a few counts. The chain recombines TRBV28 with TRBJ1-4, with unresolved D. Germline CDR1 and CDR2: MDHEN and SYDVKM. V was shortened by 7 bases and J by 6 bases, with 21 bases between the two germline ends. The length of the CDR3 is 16 residues. The chain's CDR3 is CASTPRHGLKDEKLFF. The CDR3 region has the DNA TGTGCCAGCACCCCACGACACGGATTAAAGGATGAAAAACTGTTTTTT.

In this sample, this clone turned up a few times. The chain employs TRBV30 and TRBJ2-2; no firm D call. Trimming removed 3 bases from V and 0 bases from J, with 5 bases in between. Germline lookup yields CDR1 GTSNPN and CDR2 SVGIG (reference sequence). The CDR3 covers 13 residues. The CDR3 DNA sequence: TGTGCCTGGAGAAATGCGAACACCGGGGAGCTGTTTTTT. Its protein is CAWRNANTGELFF.

This clone has only a few counts. V and J are TRBV19 and TRBJ1-2; D is unclear. V lost 6 bases, J lost 4 bases, and 15 bases lay in between. The CDR3 has 14 residues. CDR1 is LNHDA and CDR2 is SQIVND in the germline V gene (reference sequence). CDR3 region: CASRPPGLRYGYTF. The DNA for the CDR3 is TGTGCCAGTAGACCTCCCGGCTTGCGCTATGGCTACACCTTC.

The chain carries TRBV20-1 and TRBJ1-1; 7 bases match TRBD1. CDR1 and CDR2 (germline): DFQATT, SNEGSKA (reference sequence). With V trimmed by 6 bases and J by 7 bases, 5 bases remained unmatched. The CDR3 covers 11 residues. The CDR3: CSALRQGEAFF. DNA for the CDR3: TGCAGTGCCCTTAGACAGGGTGAAGCTTTCTTT.

This clone has only a few counts. The chain couples TRBV5-8 to TRBJ2-5; no firm D call. Germline V gives CDR1 SGHTS, CDR2 YDEGEE. The V end was cut by 1 base, the J end by 5 bases, with 6 bases between. This CDR3 contains 12 residues. The CDR3 region is CASSLLVETQYF. Written as DNA, the CDR3 is TGTGCCAGCAGCTTGTTGGTGGAGACCCAGTACTTC.

This clone has a single count. The chain recombines TRBV5-4 with TRBJ2-3; no clear D gene. This CDR3 region has 13 residues. Germline V gives CDR1 SGHNT, CDR2 YYREEE (reference sequence). V lost 4 bases and J 0 bases, leaving 6 bases between the germline ends. CDR3 in DNA: TGTGCCAGCAGCAGAACTAGCACAGATACGCAGTATTTT. It is translated as CASSRTSTDTQYF. Together with reference TRBV5-4 and TRBJ2-3, the CDR3 gives the full variable domain: ETGVTQSPTHLIKTRGQQVTLRCSSQSGHNTVSWYQQALGQGPQFIFQYYREEENGRGNFPPRFSGLQFPNYSSELNVNALELDDSALYLCASSRTSTDTQYFGPGTRLTVL.

This clone was seen only a few times. The rearrangement links TRBV28 to TRBJ1-6; TRBD1 aligns across 7 bases. Germline lookup yields CDR1 MDHEN and CDR2 SYDVKM. The ends lost 4 bases at V and 9 bases at J; junction bases unmatched: 9. The CDR3 is 15 amino acids. The CDR3 DNA follows: TGTGCCAGCAGTTCACAGGGGAGTGACCGTTCACCCCTCCACTTT. Protein product: CASSSQGSDRSPLHF. Looking up the rest from reference TRBV28 and TRBJ1-6 gives the full variable domain: DVKVTQSSRYLVKRTGEKVFLECVQDMDHENMFWYRQDPGLGLRLIYFSYDVKMKEKGDIPEGYSVSREKKERFSLILESASTNQTSMYLCASSSQGSDRSPLHFGNGTRLTVT.

The rearrangement links TRBV25-1 to TRBJ2-1, with 8 bases that match TRBD2. From germline, CDR1 is MGHDK and CDR2 SYGVNS. The V gene end was trimmed by 2 bases and the J gene end by 3 bases; junction bases not matched to a gene: 3. CDR3 length: 15 residues. The CDR3 protein is CASSESGGGYNEQFF. CDR3 nucleotide sequence: TGTGCCAGCAGTGAAAGCGGGGGAGGCTACAATGAGCAGTTCTTC.

This clone was recorded a few times. The rearrangement uses TRBV5-6 and TRBJ1-1; D uncertain. From germline, CDR1 is SGHDT and CDR2 YYEEEE. The V end lost 4 bases, the J end lost 1 base, and 8 bases lay between the germline ends. This CDR3 comprises 13 residues. CDR3 loop: CASSPGANTEAFF. The DNA for the CDR3 is TGTGCCAGCAGCCCCGGTGCGAACACTGAAGCTTTCTTT.

This clone was counted only a few times. The chain joins TRBV5-1 to TRBJ2-2; D uncertain. This CDR3 comprises 14 residues. Germline lookup yields CDR1 SGHRS and CDR2 YFSETQ. Trimming left V 2 bases short and J 10 bases short, with 15 bases between. The CDR3 DNA sequence: TGCGCCAGCAGCTTAGGCCAGGCGTTCGAGGAGCTGTTTTTT. Protein: CASSLGQAFEELFF.

V usage is TRBV6-6 and J usage is TRBJ2-5, with unresolved D. CDR3 size: 12 residues. Trimming removed 0 bases at V and 5 bases at J, with 4 bases between. The germline gives CDR1 MNHNY, CDR2 SVGAGI (reference sequence). CDR3: CASSYSGETQYF. CDR3 nucleotides: TGTGCCAGCAGTTACTCCGGGGAGACCCAGTACTTC.

This chain links TRBV5-4 with TRBJ2-5, with 14 bases matching TRBD2. Trimming at V came to 0 bases and at J to 4 bases, leaving 5 bases not matched to a gene. There are 17 residues in the CDR3. The germline V gene encodes CDR1 SGHNT and CDR2 YYREEE (reference sequence). The CDR3 reads CASSLAGGLAGGETQYF. The CDR3 DNA sequence: TGTGCCAGCAGCTTGGCCGGCGGACTAGCGGGAGGAGAGACCCAGTACTTC. The variable domain in full, completed from reference TRBV5-4 and TRBJ2-5, reads ETGVTQSPTHLIKTRGQQVTLRCSSQSGHNTVSWYQQALGQGPQFIFQYYREEENGRGNFPPRFSGLQFPNYSSELNVNALELDDSALYLCASSLAGGLAGGETQYFGPGTRLLVL.

This clone was detected a few times. Other DNA sequences in this specimen translate into the identical CDR3. The chain combines TRBV11-2 with TRBJ2-5, with D maybe TRBD2 (6 bases). V dropped 2 bases and J dropped 5 bases, with 9 bases sitting between them. The CDR3 consists of 13 residues. The germline CDR1 and CDR2 sequences are SGHAT and FQNNGV. The CDR3 is CASSLPGRETQYF. CDR3 coding DNA: TGTGCCAGCAGCTTACCAGGGAGGGAGACCCAGTACTTC.